The 31 T cell receptor beta chains below were found in one sample sequenced in a study of T cells in Graves' hyperthyroidism and ophthalmopathy. The source material, RNA transcripts, was used to amplify TCR beta CDR3 regions. During a first-round RT-PCR of the TCR CDR3, the HTBI primer set was used. TCRdb redid the calling of the multiplex PCR reads with MiXCR, one entry per CDR3 protein. The sample consists of 600,000 to 650,000 distinct CDR3 sequences, 16% of them appearing once. Sequencing was performed on blood. The receptors were sampled from a woman younger than 45 with Graves' hyperthyroidism.

This clonotype was counted between two and nine times. DNA of the CDR3: TGTGCCAGCAGCTTAACGATAGACCACACCGGGGAGCTGTTTTTT. Translating it yields CASSLTIDHTGELFF. V usage is TRBV7-3 and J usage is TRBJ2-2; D not resolved. Germline CDR1 SGHTA, CDR2 FQGTGA. The V gene lost 0 bases and the J gene lost 3 bases, with 8 bases spanning the gap. The length of the CDR3 is 15 residues. Supplemented by reference TRBV7-3 and TRBJ2-2, the full variable domain reads GAGVSQTPSNKVTEKGKYVELRCDPISGHTALYWYRQSLGQGPEFLIYFQGTGAADDSGLPNDRFFAVRPEGSVSTLKIQRTERGDSAVYLCASSLTIDHTGELFFGEGSRLTVL.

This clonotype was observed at least ten times. The rearrangement joins TRBV2 to TRBJ2-7; D might be TRBD1 or TRBD2, each matching 5 bases. Per germline, CDR1 SNHLY and CDR2 FYNNEI. The CDR3 is 13 residues long. V was shortened by 7 bases and J by 1 base, with 11 bases between the two germline ends. CDR3 region: CASNRDPSYEQYF. The DNA for the CDR3 is TGTGCCAGCAACCGGGACCCTTCCTACGAGCAGTACTTC.

The chain employs TRBV19 and TRBJ2-1; 15 nucleotides align to TRBD2. Germline-derived CDR1 and CDR2 are LNHDA and SQIVND (reference sequence). J gave up 1 base and V 2 bases, and 9 bases lay outside the gene matches. This CDR3 comprises 20 residues. The CDR3 DNA sequence: TGTGCCAGTAGTATAACCTGGGGGACTAGCGGGAGGAGATCCTACAATGAGCAGTTCTTC. It specifies CASSITWGTSGRRSYNEQFF.

This clonotype was seen more than once but under ten times. This chain links TRBV9 with TRBJ2-3; 7 bases match TRBD2. The V gene end was trimmed by 3 bases and the J gene end by 1 base; junction bases not matched to a gene: 5. Per germline, CDR1 SGDLS and CDR2 YYNGEE. The CDR3 sequence is 15 residues long. CDR3 sequence: CASSGPTSGTDTQYF. In DNA, the CDR3 is TGTGCCAGCAGCGGCCCCACTAGCGGCACAGATACGCAGTATTTT.

The CDR3 region has the DNA TGTGCCAGCAGCTTTCGGACAGCTAGCACAGATACGCAGTATTTT. The encoded protein is CASSFRTASTDTQYF. This chain joins TRBV7-2 and TRBJ2-3; D possibly corresponds to TRBD1 (6 bases). Germline V gives CDR1 SGHTA, CDR2 FQGNSA. The germline V and J ends were trimmed by 3 bases and 0 bases, with 10 bases remaining between them. The length of the CDR3 is 15 residues.

CDR3 sequence reads: CASSYSPDTQYF. The CDR3, as DNA: TGTGCCAGCAGTTACTCTCCAGATACGCAGTATTTT. V gene TRBV6-2 or TRBV6-3 combines with J gene TRBJ2-3; D ambiguous. This CDR3 region has 12 residues. V dropped 0 bases and J dropped 4 bases, with 2 bases sitting between them. CDR1 and CDR2 from the germline V gene are MNHEY and SVGEGT.

This clonotype was observed many times. This chain links TRBV2 with TRBJ1-5; D gene uncertain. Germline loops: CDR1 SNHLY, CDR2 FYNNEI. This CDR3 spans 13 amino acids. V dropped 5 bases and J dropped 0 bases, with 5 bases sitting between them. The DNA for the CDR3 is TGTGCCAGCAGTTGGTATAGCAATCAGCCCCAGCATTTT. Translated, it gives CASSWYSNQPQHF.

The chain links TRBV29-1 to TRBJ1-2; the D is unclear. CDR1 and CDR2 from the germline V gene are SQVTM and ANQGSEA. The CDR3 spans 12 residues. The germline V and J ends were trimmed by 2 bases and 8 bases, with 12 bases remaining between them. The CDR3 DNA follows: TGCAGCGTTGAAACCCAGGAGCGGGGCTACACCTTC. As protein: CSVETQERGYTF.

V is TRBV4-1 and J is TRBJ2-1; no clear D. Germline CDR1 and CDR2: MGHRA and YSYEKL. The CDR3 totals 12 residues. V was pared by 0 bases and J by 10 bases, with 7 bases between. The CDR3 nucleotides are TGCGCCAGCAGCCAAGATATGGTAGAGCAGTTCTTC. This translates into CASSQDMVEQFF.

CDR3 sequence (DNA): TGTGCCACCAGGGGACTAGCGATAGATGAGCAGTTCTTC. Translation gives CATRGLAIDEQFF. J is TRBJ2-1 and V is TRBV24-1; 10 positions agree with TRBD2. The trim removed 7 bases at V and 8 bases at J, leaving 4 bases unmatched. The CDR3 runs to 13 residues. Germline loops: CDR1 KGHDR, CDR2 SFDVKD.

This clonotype was observed a few times. The rearrangement joins TRBV19 to TRBJ1-1; no reliable D call. The germline V gene encodes CDR1 LNHDA and CDR2 SQIVND (reference sequence). V gave up 3 bases and J gave up 3 bases, with 5 bases separating them. This CDR3 is built from 12 residues. CDR3 sequence: CASSIQYTEAFF. The CDR3 bases are TGTGCCAGTAGTATCCAGTACACTGAAGCTTTCTTT.

The chain joins TRBV19 to TRBJ1-5; maybe TRBD1 (6 bases). The CDR3 has 12 amino acids. CDR1 is LNHDA, CDR2 SQIVND, per germline (reference sequence). Trimming cost V 5 bases and J 7 bases, with 9 bases left between them. CDR3 nucleotide sequence: TGTGCCAGTAGTCCAGGGGAGCAGCCCCAGCATTTT. As protein: CASSPGEQPQHF. Looking up the rest from reference TRBV19 and TRBJ1-5 gives the full variable domain: DGGITQSPKYLFRKEGQNVTLSCEQNLNHDAMYWYRQDPGQGLRLIYYSQIVNDFQKGDIAEGYSVSREKKESFPLTVTSAQKNPTAFYLCASSPGEQPQHFGDGTRLSIL.

In this sample, this clonotype turned up many times. CDR3 residues: CASRDDRDHEQYF. CDR3 in DNA: TGTGCCAGCAGGGACGACAGGGACCACGAGCAGTACTTC. The chain couples TRBV2 to TRBJ2-7; 7 bases match TRBD1. Germline V gives CDR1 SNHLY, CDR2 FYNNEI. V was pared by 6 bases and J by 5 bases, with 7 bases of the junction left unmatched. This CDR3 has 13 residues. The variable domain in full, with the rest retrieved from reference TRBV2 and TRBJ2-7, is EPEVTQTPSHQVTQMGQEVILRCVPISNHLYFYWYRQILGQKVEFLVSFYNNEISEKSEIFDDQFSVERPDGSNFTLKIRSTKLEDSAMYFCASRDDRDHEQYFGPGTRLTVT.

This clonotype was detected many times. Here the CDR3 DNA reads TGTGCCAGCACCTCGGCCCGAGGCAATCAGCCCCAGCATTTT. It codes for CASTSARGNQPQHF. V and J are TRBV6-1 and TRBJ1-5, with D hard to call. Trimming took off 7 bases at V and 2 bases at J, with 12 bases between the two ends. This CDR3 region has 14 residues. Germline loops: CDR1 MNHNS, CDR2 SASEGT.

This clonotype was found many times. The J gene is TRBJ1-1, the V gene TRBV2; TRBD1 might be the D (5 bases). CDR1 is SNHLY, CDR2 FYNNEI, per germline. Deletions cut 7 bases from V and 7 bases from J, with 13 bases between. There are 12 residues in the CDR3. The DNA of the CDR3 is TGTGCCAGCACCGGAGGGGTGGGTGAAGCTTTCTTT. The encoded protein is CASTGGVGEAFF.

This clonotype was observed many times. V and J are TRBV27 and TRBJ2-1; no definite D call. This CDR3 is built from 13 residues. V dropped 2 bases and J dropped 4 bases, with 6 bases sitting between them. Per the germline V gene, CDR1 is MNHEY and CDR2 is SMNVEV (reference sequence). CDR3 sequence (DNA): TGTGCCAGCAGTTTAATTGCTTACAATGAGCAGTTCTTC. Translation: CASSLIAYNEQFF.

This clonotype was recorded at least ten times. The V and J genes are TRBV11-1 and TRBJ1-1; D not resolved. The CDR3 runs to 16 residues. Between the trimmed V and J ends, which lost 5 bases and 2 bases, there was a span of 18 bases. The germline V gene encodes CDR1 SGHAT and CDR2 FQDESV (reference sequence). The CDR3, as DNA: TGTGCCAGCAGCCGTCTGCCCGGAGGTGGCAACACTGAAGCTTTCTTT. This translates into CASSRLPGGGNTEAFF.

In its sample, this clonotype was seen a few times. The chain employs TRBV6-1 and TRBJ2-1; D may correspond to TRBD1 or TRBD2 (5 bases each). This CDR3 has 15 amino acids. V was trimmed by 6 bases and J by 4 bases, leaving 16 bases between them. Germline V gene lookup returns CDR1 MNHNS and CDR2 SASEGT. CDR3 nucleotide sequence: TGTGCCAGCAGGATACCGGGACGGAAATACAATGAGCAGTTCTTC. Its translation is CASRIPGRKYNEQFF.

This clonotype has a count of ten or more. This sequence joins TRBV28 and TRBJ2-7; a possible D gene is TRBD1 (6 bases). The CDR3 sequence is 13 residues long. In germline, CDR1 is MDHEN, CDR2 SYDVKM. V was shortened by 8 bases and J by 2 bases, with 13 bases between the two germline ends. For the CDR3, the DNA is TGTGCCAGCCATGTACAGGGTACCTACGAGCAGTACTTC. The encoded protein is CASHVQGTYEQYF.

This clonotype occurred a few times. In nucleotides, the CDR3 is TGTGCCAGCAGTTACACGGGACTAGCGGGAGCCTACAATGAGCAGTTCTTC. The encoded protein is CASSYTGLAGAYNEQFF. This rearrangement joins TRBV11-3 to TRBJ2-1; 14 bases fit TRBD2. V gave up 6 bases and J gave up 2 bases; unmatched junction bases: 6. This CDR3 region has 17 residues. The germline gives CDR1 SGHNT, CDR2 YENEEA.

This clonotype was counted many times. This chain connects TRBV2 to TRBJ1-4, with D possibly matching TRBD1 (6 bases). The CDR3 is 16 amino acids. CDR1 is SNHLY and CDR2 is FYNNEI in the germline V gene. Trimming left V 7 bases short and J 0 bases short, with 15 bases between. DNA for the CDR3: TGTGCCAGCACCCCGGTCGGGGGCGCAACTAATGAAAAACTGTTTTTT. It codes for CASTPVGGATNEKLFF.

This clonotype was counted at least ten times. V gene TRBV7-8 combines with J gene TRBJ1-2; D possibly corresponds to TRBD1 (5 bases). V gave up 4 bases and J gave up 8 bases, with 17 bases separating them. The CDR3 length is 14 residues. The germline V gene has CDR1 SGHVS and CDR2 FQNEAQ. Here the CDR3 reads CASSSTEGRDGYTF. DNA for the CDR3: TGTGCCAGCAGCTCTACAGAGGGCCGGGACGGCTACACCTTC.

The genes are TRBV12-3 or TRBV12-4 and TRBJ2-6; no firm D call. V lost 10 bases to trimming and J lost 0 bases, with 10 bases between them. This CDR3 is 14 amino acids long. The DNA of the CDR3 is TGTGCCACACGACTGGTCTCTGGGGCCAACGTCCTGACTTTC. Protein product: CATRLVSGANVLTF.

This clonotype has ten or more counts. The chain carries TRBV5-8 and TRBJ2-5; D possibly corresponds to TRBD2 (5 bases). Germline CDR1 SGHTS, CDR2 YDEGEE. The CDR3 loop spans 16 amino acids. V was cut by 4 bases and J by 2 bases, with 18 bases left in between. CDR3 sequence (DNA): TGTGCCAGCAGCCCCGGTGGGCGGACTTTACAAGAGACCCAGTACTTC. Translation: CASSPGGRTLQETQYF.

This clonotype has ten or more counts. The genes are TRBV30 and TRBJ1-6, with TRBD1 as a possible D gene (5 bases). CDR3 length equals 12 residues. Germline V CDR1 and CDR2: GTSNPN, SVGIG (reference sequence). The V and J ends lost 3 bases and 14 bases respectively, with 14 bases between them. In DNA, the CDR3 is TGTGCCTGGAGCACTGGGGGTGGAACCCTCCACTTT. Translating it yields CAWSTGGGTLHF.

This clonotype showed up many times. The chain links TRBV27 to TRBJ2-7; 10 bases align to TRBD2. The trim removed 5 bases at V and 3 bases at J, leaving 4 bases unmatched. Germline assignment: CDR1 MNHEY and CDR2 SMNVEV (reference sequence). CDR3 size: 14 residues. CDR3 amino acids: CASSIASGSYEQYF. The CDR3 DNA reads TGTGCCAGCAGTATAGCTAGCGGGAGCTACGAGCAGTACTTC.

In this sample, this clonotype turned up many times. The V call is TRBV2, the J call TRBJ2-1; possibly TRBD1 for D (5 bases). Trimming took 1 base from V and 6 from J, leaving 10 bases between them. Germline V gene lookup returns CDR1 SNHLY and CDR2 FYNNEI. The CDR3 covers 14 residues. The CDR3 DNA follows: TGTGCCAGCAGTGAAGATACACAGGTCAATGAGCAGTTCTTC. Its translation: CASSEDTQVNEQFF.

This clonotype was detected ten times or more. The rearrangement joins TRBV12-3 or TRBV12-4 to TRBJ1-1; D not resolved. Trimming took off 3 bases at V and 7 bases at J, with 15 bases between the two ends. CDR3 size: 14 residues. Written as DNA, the CDR3 is TGTGCCAGCAGTTTTAGTTACCTCGAGGATGAAGCTTTCTTT. Encoded protein: CASSFSYLEDEAFF.

This clonotype came up many times. The chain is built from TRBV2 and TRBJ2-7, with TRBD2 as a possible D gene (6 bases). The germline gives CDR1 SNHLY, CDR2 FYNNEI. V was pared by 8 bases and J by 1 base, with 18 bases between. This CDR3 spans 15 amino acids. CDR3 region: CASARDGSLSYEQYF. In DNA form, the CDR3 reads TGTGCCAGCGCTCGGGACGGGAGCCTTTCCTACGAGCAGTACTTC. The variable domain in full, completed from reference TRBV2 and TRBJ2-7, reads EPEVTQTPSHQVTQMGQEVILRCVPISNHLYFYWYRQILGQKVEFLVSFYNNEISEKSEIFDDQFSVERPDGSNFTLKIRSTKLEDSAMYFCASARDGSLSYEQYFGPGTRLTVT.

In its sample, this clonotype was seen many times. The chain recombines TRBV2 with TRBJ2-2; 8 bases agree with TRBD1. The ends lost 5 bases at V and 0 bases at J; junction bases unmatched: 2. This CDR3 is built from 15 residues. Germline V gives CDR1 SNHLY, CDR2 FYNNEI. The CDR3 here is CASSLDRANTGELFF. The CDR3 nucleotides are TGTGCCAGCAGTTTGGACAGGGCGAACACCGGGGAGCTGTTTTTT.

The chain joins TRBV7-9 to TRBJ2-6; TRBD1 is a possible D gene (6 bases). CDR3 length: 19 residues. Germline-derived CDR1 and CDR2 are SEHNR and FQNEAQ (reference sequence). With 4 bases removed from V and 0 bases from J, the gap between germline ends came to 19 bases. CDR3 DNA: TGTGCCAGCAGCTCTAGCTACACAGGGCAGGTCTCTGGGGCCAACGTCCTGACTTTC. It is translated as CASSSSYTGQVSGANVLTF.